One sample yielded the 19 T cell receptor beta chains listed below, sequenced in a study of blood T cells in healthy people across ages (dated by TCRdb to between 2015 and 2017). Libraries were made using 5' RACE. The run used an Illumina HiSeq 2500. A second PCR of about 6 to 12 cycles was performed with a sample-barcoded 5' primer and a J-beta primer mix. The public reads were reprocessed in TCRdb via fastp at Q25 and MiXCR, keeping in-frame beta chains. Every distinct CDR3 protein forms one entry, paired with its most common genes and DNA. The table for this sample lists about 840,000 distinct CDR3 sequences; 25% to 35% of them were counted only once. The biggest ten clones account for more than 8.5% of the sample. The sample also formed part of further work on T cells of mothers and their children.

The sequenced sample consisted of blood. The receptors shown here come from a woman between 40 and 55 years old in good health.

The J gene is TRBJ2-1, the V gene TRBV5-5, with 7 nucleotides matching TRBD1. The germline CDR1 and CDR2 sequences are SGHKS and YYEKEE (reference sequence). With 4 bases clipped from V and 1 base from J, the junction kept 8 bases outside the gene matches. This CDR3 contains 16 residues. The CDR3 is CASSPFQGQSYNEQFF. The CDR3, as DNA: TGTGCCAGCAGCCCTTTCCAGGGACAGTCCTACAATGAGCAGTTCTTC.

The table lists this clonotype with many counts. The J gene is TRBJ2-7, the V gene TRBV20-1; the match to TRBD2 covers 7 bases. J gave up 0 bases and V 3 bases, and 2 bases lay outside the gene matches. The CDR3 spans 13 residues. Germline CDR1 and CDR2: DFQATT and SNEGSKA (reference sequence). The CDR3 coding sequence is TGCAGTGCTAGCGGGGGGAGCTCCTACGAGCAGTACTTC. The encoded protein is CSASGGSSYEQYF.

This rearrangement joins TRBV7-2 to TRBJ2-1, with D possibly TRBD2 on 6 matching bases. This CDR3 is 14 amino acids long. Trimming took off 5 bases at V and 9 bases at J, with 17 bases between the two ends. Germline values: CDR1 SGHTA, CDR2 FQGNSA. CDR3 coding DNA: TGTGCCAGCAGCCAACAACTCGGGGGATTTGAGCAGTTCTTC. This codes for CASSQQLGGFEQFF. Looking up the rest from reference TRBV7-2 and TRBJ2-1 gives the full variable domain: GAGVSQSPSNKVTEKGKDVELRCDPISGHTALYWYRQSLGQGLEFLIYFQGNSAPDKSGLPSDRFSAERTGGSVSTLTIQRTQQEDSAVYLCASSQQLGGFEQFFGPGTRLTVL.

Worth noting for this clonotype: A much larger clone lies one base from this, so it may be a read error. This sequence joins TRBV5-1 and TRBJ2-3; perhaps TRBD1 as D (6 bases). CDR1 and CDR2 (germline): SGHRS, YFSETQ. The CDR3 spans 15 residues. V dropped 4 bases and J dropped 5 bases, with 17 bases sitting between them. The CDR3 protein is CASSEGHPDIDTQYF. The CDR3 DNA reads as TGCGCCAGCAGCGAGGGACACCCGGACATAGATACGCAGTATTTT.

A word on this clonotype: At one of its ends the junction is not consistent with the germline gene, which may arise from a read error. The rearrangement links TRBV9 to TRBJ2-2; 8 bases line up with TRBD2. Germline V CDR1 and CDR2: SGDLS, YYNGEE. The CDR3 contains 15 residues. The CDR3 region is CASGVGGTRTGELFF. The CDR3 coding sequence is TGTGCCAGCGGCGTAGGTGGGACTAGGACCGGGGAGCTGTTTTTT.

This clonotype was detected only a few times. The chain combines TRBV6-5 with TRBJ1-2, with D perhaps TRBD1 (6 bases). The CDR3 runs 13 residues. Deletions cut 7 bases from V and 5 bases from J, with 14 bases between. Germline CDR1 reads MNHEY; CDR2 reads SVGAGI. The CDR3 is CASTLGHRYGYTF. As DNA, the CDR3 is TGTGCCAGCACTTTGGGACACCGTTATGGCTACACCTTC.

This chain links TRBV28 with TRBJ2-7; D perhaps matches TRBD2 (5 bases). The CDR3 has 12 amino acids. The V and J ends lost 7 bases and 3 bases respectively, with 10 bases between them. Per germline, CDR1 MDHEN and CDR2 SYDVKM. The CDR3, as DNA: TGTGCCAGCAAAGAAGCGGACTACGAGCAGTACTTC. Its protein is CASKEADYEQYF.

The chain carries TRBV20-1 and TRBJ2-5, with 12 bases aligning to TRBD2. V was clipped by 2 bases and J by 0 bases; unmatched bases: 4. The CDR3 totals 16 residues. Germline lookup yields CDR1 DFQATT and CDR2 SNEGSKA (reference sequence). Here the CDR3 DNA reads TGCAGTGCTAGAATGCTAGCGGGGGGGTACCAAGAGACCCAGTACTTC. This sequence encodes CSARMLAGGYQETQYF.

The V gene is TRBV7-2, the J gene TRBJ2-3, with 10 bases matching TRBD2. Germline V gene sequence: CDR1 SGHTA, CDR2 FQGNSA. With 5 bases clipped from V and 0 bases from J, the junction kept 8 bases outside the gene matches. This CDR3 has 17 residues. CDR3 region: CASSVKLAGPSTDTQYF. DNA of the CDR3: TGTGCCAGCAGCGTCAAACTAGCGGGGCCCAGCACAGATACGCAGTATTTT.

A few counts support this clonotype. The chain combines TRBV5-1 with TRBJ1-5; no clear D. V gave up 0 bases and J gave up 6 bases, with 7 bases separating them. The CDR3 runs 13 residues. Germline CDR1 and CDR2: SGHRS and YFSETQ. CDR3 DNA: TGCGCCAGCAGCTTGGGTTTCGGTCAGCCCCAGCATTTT. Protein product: CASSLGFGQPQHF.

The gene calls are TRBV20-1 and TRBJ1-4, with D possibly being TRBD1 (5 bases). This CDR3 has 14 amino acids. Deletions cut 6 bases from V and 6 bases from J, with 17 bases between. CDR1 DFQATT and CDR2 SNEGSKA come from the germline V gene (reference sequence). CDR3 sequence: CSAHLVGVHEKLFF. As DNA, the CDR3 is TGCAGTGCCCACCTCGTGGGGGTCCATGAAAAACTGTTTTTT.

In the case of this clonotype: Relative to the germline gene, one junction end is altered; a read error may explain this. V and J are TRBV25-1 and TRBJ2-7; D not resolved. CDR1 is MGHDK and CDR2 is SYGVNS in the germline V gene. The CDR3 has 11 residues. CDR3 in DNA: TGTGTCAGCAGTGAAACCGGGCCAAAGTACTTC. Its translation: CVSSETGPKYF.

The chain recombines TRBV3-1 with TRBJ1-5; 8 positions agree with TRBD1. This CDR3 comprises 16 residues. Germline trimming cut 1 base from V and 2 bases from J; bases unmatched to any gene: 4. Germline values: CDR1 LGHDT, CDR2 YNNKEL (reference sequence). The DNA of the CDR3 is TGTGCCAGCAGCCAAGCAGGGGGCGTCGGCAATCAGCCCCAGCATTTT. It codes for CASSQAGGVGNQPQHF. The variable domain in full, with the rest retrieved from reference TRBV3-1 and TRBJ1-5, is DTAVSQTPKYLVTQMGNDKSIKCEQNLGHDTMYWYKQDSKKFLKIMFSYNNKELIINETVPNRFSPKSPDKAHLNLHINSLELGDSAVYFCASSQAGGVGNQPQHFGDGTRLSIL.

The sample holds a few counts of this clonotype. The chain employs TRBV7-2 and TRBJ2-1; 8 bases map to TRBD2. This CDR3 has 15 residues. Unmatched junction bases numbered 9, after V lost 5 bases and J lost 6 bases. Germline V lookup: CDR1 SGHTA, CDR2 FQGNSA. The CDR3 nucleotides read TGTGCCAGCAGCCATGGGAGGGCGGGGGGCAATGAGCAGTTCTTC. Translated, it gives CASSHGRAGGNEQFF.

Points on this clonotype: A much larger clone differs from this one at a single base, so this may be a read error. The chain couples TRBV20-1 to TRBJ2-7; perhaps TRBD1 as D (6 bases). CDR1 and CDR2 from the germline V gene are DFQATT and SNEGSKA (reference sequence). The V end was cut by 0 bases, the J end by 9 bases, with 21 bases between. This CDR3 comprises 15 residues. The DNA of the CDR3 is TGCAGTGCTAGAGACCCAGGCCGGCAGGGGAACGGGCAGTACTTC. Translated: CSARDPGRQGNGQYF.

The CDR3 reads CASSQRYTQYF. The CDR3 coding sequence is TGTGCCAGCAGCCAGCGCTATACGCAGTATTTT. The V and J genes are TRBV7-2 and TRBJ2-3; no reliable D call. Trimming removed 5 bases at V and 7 bases at J, with 7 bases between. This CDR3 is built from 11 residues. Germline lookup yields CDR1 SGHTA and CDR2 FQGNSA.

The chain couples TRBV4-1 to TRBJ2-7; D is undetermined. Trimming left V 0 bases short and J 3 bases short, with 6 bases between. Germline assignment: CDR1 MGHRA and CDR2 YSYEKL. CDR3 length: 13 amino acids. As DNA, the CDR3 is TGCGCCAGCAGCCAAGAACCCAACTACGAGCAGTACTTC. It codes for CASSQEPNYEQYF.

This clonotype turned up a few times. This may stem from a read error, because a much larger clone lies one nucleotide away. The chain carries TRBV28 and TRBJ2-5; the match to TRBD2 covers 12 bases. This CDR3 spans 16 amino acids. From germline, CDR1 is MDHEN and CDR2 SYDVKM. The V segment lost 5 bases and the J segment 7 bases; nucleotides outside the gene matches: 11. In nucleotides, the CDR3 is TGTGCCAGCAGTCTCGGGACTAGCGGGTTTCCCAGGACCCAGTACTTC. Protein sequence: CASSLGTSGFPRTQYF. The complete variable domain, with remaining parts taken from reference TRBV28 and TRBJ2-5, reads DVKVTQSSRYLVKRTGEKVFLECVQDMDHENMFWYRQDPGLGLRLIYFSYDVKMKEKGDIPEGYSVSREKKERFSLILESASTNQTSMYLCASSLGTSGFPRTQYFGPGTRLLVL.

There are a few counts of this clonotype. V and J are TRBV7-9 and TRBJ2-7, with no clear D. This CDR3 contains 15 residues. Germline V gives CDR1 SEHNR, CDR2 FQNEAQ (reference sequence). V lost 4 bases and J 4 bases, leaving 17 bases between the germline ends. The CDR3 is CASSSRPREGYEQYF. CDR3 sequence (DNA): TGTGCCAGCAGCTCTAGGCCGCGAGAAGGGTACGAGCAGTACTTC.